This T cell receptor (beta chain) appears in the sequencing data of a study of control samples from healthy donors and cancer patients. Generated by immunoSEQ multiplex PCR, the TCRdb table keeps only in-frame clones and is missing some. Altogether approximately 160,000 clones are present, roughly 94% being singletons, with the ten largest covering 1.3% to 1.5%. This clone was found once. The CDR3 runs 13 residues. V lost 2 bases and J 6 bases, leaving 10 bases between the germline ends. Germline V gene sequence: CDR1 MRHNA, CDR2 SNTAGT. The clonotype was recovered from a woman under 30 in good health. The specimen sequenced was blood. The J gene is TRBJ1-1, the V gene TRBV6-4, with D unclear. The DNA of the CDR3 is TGTGCCAGCAGTGACAGTGACCGGGCTGAAGCTTTCTTT. It codes for CASSDSDRAEAFF.